This TCR beta chain came from a study of Ad26.COV2.S vaccination and SARS-CoV-2 variants (dated by TCRdb to the early 2020s). A note on the overall study: Vaccine-arm donors came from COV1001, a multicentre, randomized, double-blind, placebo-controlled phase I-IIa trial of Ad26.COV2.S in healthy adults. Investigators did not know the trial group allocation while performing experiments and assessing outcomes. Participants in the trial were split at random into five groups of five each, receiving low-dose or high-dose Ad26.COV2.S once or twice, or else placebo on both occasions. TCRbeta repertoire sequencing was used to assess the specificity and breadth of SARS-CoV-2-reactive T cell receptors after Ad26.COV2.S vaccination. A total of 32 samples were included in the TCR-sequenced set, comprising around 19 Ad26.COV2.S vaccine recipients, 5 placebo recipients and 8 SARS-CoV-2 convalescent individuals. Ad26.COV2.S was given intramuscularly at 5x10^10 or 1x10^11 viral particles, as a single shot or as two shots 56 days apart.

The treatment or condition label of this sample denotes: 15 to 20 received Ad26.COV2.S at low or high dose, single or two shots; several received placebo; per-sample allocation not given. Repertoires of vaccine and placebo recipients were sequenced from samples taken on day 63 after the first injection. Between 29 July and 7 August 2020, Cohort 1b enrolled about 27 adults aged 18-55 years at one site in Boston, USA. Ad26.COV2.S was a replication-incompetent adenovirus type 26 vector expressing a prefusion-stabilized SARS-CoV-2 spike protein from the original Wuhan strain. The paper as a whole reports these results and caveats: Substantial breadth of spike-specific CD8+ and CD4+ T cell responses was reported after vaccination. Vaccine and placebo recipients had similar non-spike TCR breadth, a finding consistent with the vaccine containing only spike. The study was not powered to compare responses between vaccine doses or regimens. The authors noted that total T cell responses may have been underestimated by the TCR breadth and depth analyses. Spike-specific TCR breadth was higher in Ad26.COV2.S recipients than in placebo recipients (P = 0.0014).

The immunoSEQ Assay was the method used to sequence TCRbeta CDR3 regions. After extraction, genomic DNA underwent amplification by bias-controlled multiplex PCR, followed by high-throughput sequencing. As for the authors' bioinformatics: To quantify the absolute abundance of every unique TCRbeta CDR3 region, sequences were collapsed and filtered. Usable DNA was measured by amplifying reference genes present in all nucleated cells, and TCRbeta template counts were normalized to that usable DNA to estimate T cell fraction. Repertoire TCRs were annotated as SARS-CoV-2-specific by exact matching of V gene, CDR3 amino acid sequence and J gene to a known reactive TCR set. The reference SARS-CoV-2 TCR set was derived from MIRA and filtered for enrichment in COVID-19-positive ImmuneCODE repertoires, a step that removed public or cross-reactive TCRs. Using the MIRA antigens, annotated TCRs were further analysed by specific ORF or by position within an ORF. Breadth was defined as the number of annotated unique rearrangements divided by the total number of unique productive rearrangements, and depth was defined as the summed frequency of the annotated unique rearrangements. Group comparisons of TCR breadth used two-sided Wilcoxon rank-sum tests. In its TCRdb copy, this immuneACCESS table keeps in-frame sequences only and misses some clones. Where compared with another copy, unresolved V genes explain less than half of these, and the others have no known cause. V, J and clone size are those of that table, while D and trimming were read from the DNA. This sample gives about 350,000 clones in total; about 85% of them show up just once. Jointly, the top ten make up around 3.3% of the sample.

The germline V gene specifies ENHRY as CDR1 and SYGVKD as CDR2. V was cut back by 8 bases and J by 2 bases, leaving a gap of 13 bases between them. Including the terminal cysteine and phenylalanine, the CDR3 comprises 13 residues. Only the CDR3 DNA is retained, 39 bases long and in frame from the first base. Concerning this clone: Its cognate antigen has yet to be identified. Base qualities are missing; no much larger clone stands one base away.

The receptor was derived from a person aged 18-60 years who received the Ad26.COV2.S COVID-19 vaccine or a placebo. This sample comprised peripheral blood, obtained in a trial of Ad26.COV2.S vaccine versus placebo. The chain employs TRBV10-3 and TRBJ2-7; possibly the D gene is TRBD1, per 5 matching bases. The CDR3 loop reads CAIRPAGPYEQYF. The nucleotide sequence reads as follows: TGTGCCATCCGGCCCGCAGGGCCCTACGAGCAGTACTTC.